Sequencing of this TCR beta chain was carried out in a study of blood T cell repertoires in COVID-19. Whole-study context: T cells, B-cell-depleted T cells, or PBMCs provided the cDNA or gDNA that served as material.

Germline loops: CDR1 LGHNT, CDR2 FRNRAP. This CDR3 spans 16 amino acids. V was cut by 1 base and J by 5 bases, with 17 bases left in between. Per the study methods: Researchers report that nucleated cell counts were estimated from reference gene primer amplification. TCRdb keeps only in-frame clones here, not all; method: immunoSEQ multiplex PCR. The V and J calls and the clone size are those of that table, but D and trimming were determined from the DNA. The table shows tens of thousands of clones, with just over 85% occurring only once. Input material: peripheral blood. The chain carries TRBV12-5 and TRBJ2-5; possibly TRBD1 for D (6 bases). The clonotype comes from a human donor in a cohort sampled during active COVID-19. CDR3 amino acids: CASGLGRNTGPETQYF. DNA of the CDR3: TGTGCTAGTGGTTTGGGCCGCAATACAGGGCCGGAGACCCAGTACTTC.